A single sample gave rise to the 19 T cell receptor beta chains below, sequenced in a study of blood T cell repertoires in COVID-19. Method: immunoSEQ multiplex PCR; TCRdb's copy keeps in-frame clones and lacks some. The sample lists 150,000 to 200,000 clones, around 87% seen once, with over 2% in the top ten. The sequencing sample was made of peripheral blood. These receptors originate from a woman older than 75 with COVID-19, enrolled during active disease.

This chain connects TRBV12-3 or TRBV12-4 to TRBJ2-3; D uncertain. Trimming removed 5 bases from V and 6 bases from J, with 12 bases in between. The CDR3 is 13 amino acids. CDR3 nucleotides: TGTGCCAGCAGTGCCTCGACCGGGGATACGCAGTATTTT. Protein sequence: CASSASTGDTQYF.

The chain employs TRBV25-1 and TRBJ1-2; 7 bases are shared with TRBD1. Germline CDR1 is MGHDK and CDR2 is SYGVNS. This CDR3 contains 14 residues. V gave up 1 base and J gave up 5 bases; unmatched junction bases: 4. CDR3 sequence: CASSEWDSSYGYTF. CDR3 coding DNA: TGTGCCAGCAGTGAATGGGACAGCTCATATGGCTACACCTTC.

The V gene is TRBV19, the J gene TRBJ1-5; D is possibly TRBD1 (6 bases). CDR3 length: 18 residues. The germline V and J ends were trimmed by 6 bases and 7 bases, with 28 bases remaining between them. Per the germline V gene, CDR1 is LNHDA and CDR2 is SQIVND (reference sequence). CDR3 nucleotides: TGTGCCAGTAGCTCAACCGGACAGCTGTCCCAAATTCGGCAGCCCCAGCATTTT. It encodes CASSSTGQLSQIRQPQHF.

This sequence joins TRBV18 and TRBJ1-1; D is unresolved. CDR1 and CDR2 from the germline V gene are KGHSH and LQKENI. The CDR3 has 12 residues. V was trimmed by 3 bases and J by 5 bases, leaving 7 bases between them. The CDR3 nucleotides read TGTGCCAGCTCACCCCAGCGAACTGAAGCTTTCTTT. Translation gives CASSPQRTEAFF.

This sequence joins TRBV27 and TRBJ2-2; the D gene is possibly TRBD2 (6 bases). V dropped 3 bases and J dropped 4 bases, with 12 bases sitting between them. CDR3 size: 15 residues. The germline V gene encodes CDR1 MNHEY and CDR2 SMNVEV (reference sequence). The CDR3 DNA follows: TGTGCCAGCAGTTTGGGGGGAGGAAGCACCGGGGAGCTGTTTTTT. This codes for CASSLGGGSTGELFF.

V and J are TRBV28 and TRBJ2-1; 9 bases align to TRBD2. The CDR3 is 15 amino acids. V lost 6 bases and J lost 5; bases outside the gene matches: 8. Germline lookup yields CDR1 MDHEN and CDR2 SYDVKM. The CDR3 nucleotides read TGTGCCAGCAGGCCACTAGCGGGCGTTAACAATGAGCAGTTCTTC. Protein: CASRPLAGVNNEQFF. The variable domain in full, completed from reference TRBV28 and TRBJ2-1, reads DVKVTQSSRYLVKRTGEKVFLECVQDMDHENMFWYRQDPGLGLRLIYFSYDVKMKEKGDIPEGYSVSREKKERFSLILESASTNQTSMYLCASRPLAGVNNEQFFGPGTRLTVL.

The J gene is TRBJ2-3, the V gene TRBV19, with 10 bases aligning to TRBD2. From germline, CDR1 is LNHDA and CDR2 SQIVND (reference sequence). The V gene end was trimmed by 3 bases and the J gene end by 0 bases; junction bases not matched to a gene: 9. This CDR3 contains 18 residues. This CDR3 is CASSMDPPSGSSTDTQYF. The CDR3 coding sequence is TGTGCCAGTAGTATGGACCCCCCTAGCGGGAGTAGCACAGATACGCAGTATTTT.

This chain connects TRBV11-2 to TRBJ2-5; 9 bases map to TRBD2. The J segment lost 5 bases and the V segment lost 0 bases, leaving 4 bases of the junction unmatched. Per the germline V gene, CDR1 is SGHAT and CDR2 is FQNNGV. This CDR3 region has 15 residues. The CDR3 here is CASSLDSLAGETQYF. CDR3 DNA sequence: TGTGCCAGCAGCTTAGATTCCCTAGCGGGGGAGACCCAGTACTTC.

This chain uses TRBV28 with TRBJ2-5; D perhaps matches TRBD2 (6 bases). CDR3 length: 15 amino acids. V was shortened by 3 bases and J by 3 bases, with 14 bases between the two germline ends. Germline CDR1 and CDR2: MDHEN and SYDVKM. The CDR3 bases are TGTGCCAGCAGTTTGGGGAGGAGGGCCAAAGAGACCCAGTACTTC. This codes for CASSLGRRAKETQYF.

CDR3 in amino acids: CASSSMGGSYNEQFF. Written as DNA, the CDR3 is TGTGCCAGCAGCTCCATGGGCGGGAGTTACAATGAGCAGTTCTTC. The V gene is TRBV7-3, the J gene TRBJ2-1; 7 nucleotides align to TRBD2. The CDR3 consists of 15 residues. Looked up from germline, CDR1 is SGHTA and CDR2 is FQGTGA. V lost 4 bases to trimming and J lost 4 bases; unmatched junction nucleotides: 7. The complete variable domain, with remaining parts taken from reference TRBV7-3 and TRBJ2-1, reads GAGVSQTPSNKVTEKGKYVELRCDPISGHTALYWYRQSLGQGPEFLIYFQGTGAADDSGLPNDRFFAVRPEGSVSTLKIQRTERGDSAVYLCASSSMGGSYNEQFFGPGTRLTVL.

The chain links TRBV28 to TRBJ1-3; no clear D gene. Germline CDR1 is MDHEN and CDR2 is SYDVKM. This CDR3 region has 14 residues. V was trimmed by 8 bases and J by 3 bases, leaving 14 bases between them. CDR3 sequence: CASLSVSDGNTIYF. CDR3 nucleotide sequence: TGTGCCAGCCTAAGCGTCTCGGATGGAAACACCATATATTTT.

The chain uses TRBV28 and TRBJ1-1, with 8 nucleotides matching TRBD1. CDR1 and CDR2 (germline): MDHEN, SYDVKM. The CDR3 sequence is 15 residues long. Trimming removed 8 bases from V and 3 bases from J; junction bases left unmatched: 11. The CDR3: CASLGQGILYTEAFF. As DNA, the CDR3 is TGTGCCAGCCTCGGACAGGGTATTTTGTACACTGAAGCTTTCTTT.

This clone occurred a few times. The chain carries TRBV6-5 and TRBJ1-2; 7 positions agree with TRBD1. Germline CDR1 and CDR2: MNHEY and SVGAGI. CDR3 length equals 14 residues. V lost 2 bases, J lost 10 bases, and 10 bases stayed unmatched. For the CDR3, the DNA is TGTGCCAGCAGTTACATACAGGGGTCTAGTGACTACACCTTC. It yields the protein CASSYIQGSSDYTF.

This clone was detected a few times. The chain couples TRBV11-2 to TRBJ2-7; D not certain. The length of the CDR3 is 14 residues. Trimming shortened V by 5 bases and J by 0 bases, and 11 bases separated the two germline ends. Germline V gene sequence: CDR1 SGHAT, CDR2 FQNNGV. The CDR3 loop is CASSNPRSSYEQYF. The DNA of the CDR3 is TGTGCCAGCAGCAACCCTAGGAGCTCCTACGAGCAGTACTTC.

The genes are TRBV5-1 and TRBJ1-1, with D unresolved. Trimming left V 0 bases short and J 1 base short, with 7 bases between. The CDR3 is made up of 14 amino acids. Germline-derived CDR1 and CDR2 are SGHRS and YFSETQ. CDR3 sequence: CASSLVWPNTEAFF. CDR3 nucleotide sequence: TGCGCCAGCAGCTTGGTGTGGCCGAACACTGAAGCTTTCTTT.

This sequence joins TRBV28 and TRBJ1-1; TRBD1 agrees at 8 bases. The CDR3 loop spans 14 amino acids. The J segment lost 1 base and the V segment lost 5 bases, leaving 3 bases of the junction unmatched. Germline V gene lookup returns CDR1 MDHEN and CDR2 SYDVKM. As DNA, the CDR3 is TGTGCCAGCAGTAGTACAGGGGGGAACACTGAAGCTTTCTTT. It is translated as CASSSTGGNTEAFF.

This chain connects TRBV19 to TRBJ1-2; perhaps TRBD1 as D (6 bases). The CDR3 sequence is 13 residues long. With 8 bases removed from V and 2 bases from J, the gap between germline ends came to 12 bases. CDR1 and CDR2 from the germline V gene are LNHDA and SQIVND (reference sequence). The CDR3 protein is CASSQGLNYGYTF. CDR3 nucleotide sequence: TGTGCCAGTTCCCAGGGGCTAAACTATGGCTACACCTTC.

J is TRBJ1-5 and V is TRBV2; 9 bases are a match to TRBD1. V gave up 5 bases and J gave up 10 bases; unmatched junction bases: 9. CDR1 SNHLY and CDR2 FYNNEI come from the germline V gene. The CDR3 is 14 amino acids. This chain's CDR3 is CASSTEGQGQPQHF. CDR3 bases: TGTGCCAGCAGTACAGAAGGACAGGGGCAACCCCAGCATTTT.

This rearrangement joins TRBV5-1 to TRBJ1-6, with D tentatively TRBD1 (5 bases). The germline V gene encodes CDR1 SGHRS and CDR2 YFSETQ. Trimming stripped 1 base from V and 7 bases from J, with 9 bases between. This CDR3 region has 14 residues. The chain's CDR3 is CASSLMQGNSPLHF. CDR3 nucleotide sequence: TGCGCCAGCAGCTTGATGCAGGGAAATTCACCCCTCCACTTT.